This T cell receptor (beta chain) comes out of a study of blood T cell repertoires in COVID-19. As for the study in general: COVID-19 samples collected from the United States, Italy and Spain covered acute and convalescent phases. The cDNA or gDNA used as material had been derived from T cells, B-cell-depleted T cells, or PBMCs.

In the source study's methods: From reference gene primer amplification, estimates of nucleated cell counts were derived. Produced via immunoSEQ multiplex PCR; TCRdb's table is partial and in-frame only. The DNA gave D and trimming, while V, J and clone size come from that table. This table has 260,000 or so clones, approximately 85% appearing once. CDR1 and CDR2 from the germline V gene are SGHVS and FQNEAQ. The CDR3 length is 16 residues. V lost 1 base to trimming and J lost 1 base; unmatched junction nucleotides: 6. The chain has TRBV7-8 and TRBJ1-1; 7 bases agree with TRBD1. Specimen: peripheral blood. This TCR derives from a man between 18 and 35 years old with active or convalescent COVID-19. The CDR3 loop reads CASSLEEDRTNTEAFF. In nucleotides, the CDR3 is TGTGCCAGCAGCTTAGAGGAGGACAGGACGAACACTGAAGCTTTCTTT.